This T cell receptor beta chain was found in a study of blood T cell repertoires in COVID-19. At the level of the study: T cells, B-cell-depleted T cells, or PBMCs supplied cDNA or gDNA.

Germline CDR1 SGHNT, CDR2 YYREEE (reference sequence). Between the trimmed V and J ends, which lost 5 bases and 0 bases, there was a span of 9 bases. The CDR3 sequence is 14 residues long. Recruitment covered about 26 US areas and drew participants whose ages spanned roughly 18 to 100 years. The study counted Cohort 3 donors as recovered given two negative PCRs, clearance, or symptom resolution. Authors' analysis steps: Nucleated cell number was recorded as an estimate derived from reference gene primer amplification. The method was immunoSEQ multiplex PCR; TCRdb's version includes in-frame clones alone and lacks a portion of them. The V and J calls and clone size come from that table; D and trimming were worked out from the DNA. The sample holds around 200,000 clones, more than 80% seen once. This clone was observed once.

Sequenced material: PBMCs or T cells enriched from blood (not recorded which). This TCR was sampled from a man aged 40-50 years who had recovered from COVID-19. This rearrangement joins TRBV5-4 to TRBJ2-1; maybe TRBD1 (5 bases). The CDR3 loop is CASRGHDSYNEQFF. CDR3 sequence (DNA): TGTGCCAGCAGAGGACATGACTCCTACAATGAGCAGTTCTTC. The whole variable domain, remainder taken from reference TRBV5-4 and TRBJ2-1, is ETGVTQSPTHLIKTRGQQVTLRCSSQSGHNTVSWYQQALGQGPQFIFQYYREEENGRGNFPPRFSGLQFPNYSSELNVNALELDDSALYLCASRGHDSYNEQFFGPGTRLTVL.